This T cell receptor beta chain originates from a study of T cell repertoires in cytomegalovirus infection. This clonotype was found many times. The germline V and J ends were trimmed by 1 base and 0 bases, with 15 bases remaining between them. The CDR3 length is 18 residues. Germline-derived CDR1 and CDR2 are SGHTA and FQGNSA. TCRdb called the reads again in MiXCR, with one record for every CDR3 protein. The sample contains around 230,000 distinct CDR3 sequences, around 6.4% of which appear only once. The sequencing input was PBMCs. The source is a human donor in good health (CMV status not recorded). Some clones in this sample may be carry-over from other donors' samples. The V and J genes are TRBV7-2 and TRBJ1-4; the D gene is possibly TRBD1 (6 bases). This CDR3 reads CASSLDRSGVATNEKLFF. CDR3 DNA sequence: TGTGCCAGCAGCTTAGATAGGTCAGGGGTGGCAACTAATGAAAAACTGTTTTTT.